Listed below are T cell receptor beta chains from one sample, sequenced in a study of blood T cell repertoires in COVID-19. Using immunoSEQ multiplex PCR, the repertoire was profiled, and TCRdb retains in-frame clones only, with some absent. Among 73,000 or so clones listed, 73% were seen once. The sequencing input was peripheral blood. These receptors were taken from a man between 60 and 70 years old with acute or convalescent COVID-19. Each CDR3 is given with its conserved first and last residue. Fields, in order: clone size, V gene, D gene, J gene, CDR3 protein, CDR3 DNA. D genes are given only for firm matches. Only some rows state a clone size, as once, few, many or a class for expanded clones.

clone size: .; V gene: TRBV5-5; D gene: TRBD2; J gene: TRBJ2-2; CDR3 protein: CASSQVPGLANTGELFF; CDR3 DNA: TGTGCCAGCAGCCAGGTACCGGGACTAGCCAACACCGGGGAGCTGTTTTTT
clone size: few; V gene: TRBV3-1/TRBV3-2; D gene: .; J gene: TRBJ1-5; CDR3 protein: CASSQGAFKPQHF; CDR3 DNA: TGTGCCAGCAGCCAAGGAGCTTTCAAGCCCCAGCATTTT
clone size: once; V gene: TRBV19; D gene: TRBD2; J gene: TRBJ2-3; CDR3 protein: CASSPQGTGGTDTQYF; CDR3 DNA: TGTGCCAGTAGTCCGCAGGGGACGGGGGGGACAGATACGCAGTATTTT
clone size: .; V gene: TRBV23-1; D gene: TRBD2; J gene: TRBJ2-3; CDR3 protein: CASTLRQGGSTDTQYF; CDR3 DNA: TGCGCCAGCACCCTGCGGCAGGGAGGGAGCACAGATACGCAGTATTTT
clone size: .; V gene: TRBV5-1; D gene: .; J gene: TRBJ1-2; CDR3 protein: CASRRDLSYGYTF; CDR3 DNA: TGCGCCAGCAGGAGGGATCTGAGCTATGGCTACACCTTC
clone size: .; V gene: TRBV11-2; D gene: .; J gene: TRBJ1-2; CDR3 protein: CASSLGEEYGYTF; CDR3 DNA: TGTGCCAGCAGCTTAGGAGAGGAATATGGCTACACCTTC
clone size: .; V gene: TRBV11-2; D gene: .; J gene: TRBJ2-1; CDR3 protein: CASSLAGVGNEQFF; CDR3 DNA: TGTGCCAGCAGCTTAGCGGGAGTTGGCAATGAGCAGTTCTTC
clone size: .; V gene: TRBV6-6; D gene: TRBD1; J gene: TRBJ1-6; CDR3 protein: CASNTGGNNSPLHF; CDR3 DNA: TGTGCCAGCAATACAGGGGGTAATAATTCACCCCTCCACTTT
clone size: .; V gene: TRBV11-2; D gene: .; J gene: TRBJ2-2; CDR3 protein: CASSLEISAGELFF; CDR3 DNA: TGTGCCAGCAGCTTAGAAATCTCAGCCGGGGAGCTGTTTTTT
clone size: .; V gene: TRBV5-1; D gene: .; J gene: TRBJ1-1; CDR3 protein: CASSRDLREAFF; CDR3 DNA: TGCGCCAGCAGCCGAGATTTGAGAGAAGCTTTCTTT
clone size: .; V gene: TRBV7-3; D gene: TRBD1; J gene: TRBJ1-1; CDR3 protein: CASSLGQANTEAFF; CDR3 DNA: TGTGCCAGCAGCTTAGGACAGGCTAACACTGAAGCTTTCTTT
clone size: .; V gene: TRBV5-1; D gene: .; J gene: TRBJ1-1; CDR3 protein: CASSWGRQVTRRNTEAFF; CDR3 DNA: TGCGCCAGCAGCTGGGGGCGTCAGGTGACGAGGAGGAACACTGAAGCTTTCTTT
clone size: many; V gene: TRBV4-1; D gene: .; J gene: TRBJ2-7; CDR3 protein: CASSQVKEAIEQYF; CDR3 DNA: TGCGCCAGCAGCCAAGTTAAAGAAGCCATCGAGCAGTACTTC
clone size: .; V gene: TRBV18; D gene: TRBD1; J gene: TRBJ1-4; CDR3 protein: CASSPSTGSNLAEKLFF; CDR3 DNA: TGTGCCAGCTCACCTTCGACAGGGTCCAACCTCGCTGAAAAACTGTTTTTT
clone size: .; V gene: TRBV10-3; D gene: TRBD2; J gene: TRBJ2-4; CDR3 protein: CAISRTGKGLAGDLRAKNIQYF; CDR3 DNA: TGTGCCATCAGTAGGACAGGGAAGGGACTAGCGGGAGATCTTCGGGCCAAAAACATTCAGTACTTC
clone size: few; V gene: TRBV5-1; D gene: .; J gene: TRBJ1-2; CDR3 protein: CASSLQTGPGYTF; CDR3 DNA: TGCGCCAGCAGCTTGCAGACAGGACCCGGCTACACCTTC
clone size: .; V gene: TRBV20-1; D gene: .; J gene: TRBJ2-5; CDR3 protein: CSASKGPTGETQYF; CDR3 DNA: TGCAGTGCTAGTAAAGGGCCCACAGGAGAGACCCAGTACTTC
clone size: .; V gene: TRBV28; D gene: .; J gene: TRBJ1-5; CDR3 protein: CASSSADRNQPQHF; CDR3 DNA: TGTGCCAGCAGTTCTGCAGACAGAAATCAGCCCCAGCATTTT
clone size: .; V gene: TRBV6-5; D gene: .; J gene: TRBJ1-1; CDR3 protein: CASSYFPDRNTEAFF; CDR3 DNA: TGTGCCAGCAGTTACTTCCCCGACAGGAACACTGAAGCTTTCTTT
clone size: .; V gene: TRBV30; D gene: .; J gene: TRBJ1-1; CDR3 protein: CAWSGRDTEAFF; CDR3 DNA: TGTGCCTGGAGTGGGAGGGACACTGAAGCTTTCTTT
clone size: .; V gene: TRBV5-6; D gene: TRBD2; J gene: TRBJ2-1; CDR3 protein: CASSLDGRSYNEQFF; CDR3 DNA: TGTGCCAGCAGCTTGGACGGGAGGTCCTACAATGAGCAGTTCTTC
clone size: .; V gene: TRBV3-1/TRBV3-2; D gene: TRBD2; J gene: TRBJ2-2; CDR3 protein: CASSQTSGITGELFF; CDR3 DNA: TGTGCCAGCAGCCAGACTAGCGGAATCACCGGGGAGCTGTTTTTT
clone size: many; V gene: TRBV15; D gene: .; J gene: TRBJ1-2; CDR3 protein: CATSRVGRDYGYTF; CDR3 DNA: TGTGCCACCAGCAGAGTCGGCAGGGACTATGGCTACACCTTC
clone size: .; V gene: TRBV5-1; D gene: TRBD2; J gene: TRBJ2-2; CDR3 protein: CASSLGTSNTGELFF; CDR3 DNA: TGCGCCAGCAGTCTCGGGACTAGTAACACCGGGGAGCTGTTTTTT